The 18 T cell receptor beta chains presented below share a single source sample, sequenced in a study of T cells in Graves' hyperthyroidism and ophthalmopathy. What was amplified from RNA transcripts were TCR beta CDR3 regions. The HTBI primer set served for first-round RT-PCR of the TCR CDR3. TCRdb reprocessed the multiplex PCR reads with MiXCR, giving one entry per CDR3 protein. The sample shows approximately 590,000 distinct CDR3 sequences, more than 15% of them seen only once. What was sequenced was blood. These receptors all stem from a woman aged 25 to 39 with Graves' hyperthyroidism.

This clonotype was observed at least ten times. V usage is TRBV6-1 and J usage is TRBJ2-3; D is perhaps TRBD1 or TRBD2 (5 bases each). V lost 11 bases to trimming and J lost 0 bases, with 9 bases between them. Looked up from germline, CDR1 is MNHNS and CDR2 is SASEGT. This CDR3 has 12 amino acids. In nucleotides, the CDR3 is TGTGCCGCCAGGGACAGCACAGATACGCAGTATTTT. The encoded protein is CAARDSTDTQYF.

The CDR3 here is CASSPKGLAGSSYEQYF. The CDR3, as DNA: TGTGCCAGCTCACCAAAGGGACTAGCGGGGAGCTCCTACGAGCAGTACTTC. The V call is TRBV18, the J call TRBJ2-7; 13 nucleotides align to TRBD2. The junction had 4 bases not matched to a gene; V was cut back by 2 bases and J by 0 bases. Germline CDR1 KGHSH, CDR2 LQKENI. The CDR3 consists of 17 residues.

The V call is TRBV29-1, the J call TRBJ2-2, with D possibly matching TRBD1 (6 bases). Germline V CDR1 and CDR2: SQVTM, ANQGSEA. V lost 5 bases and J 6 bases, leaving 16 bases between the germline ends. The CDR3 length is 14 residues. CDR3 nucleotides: TGCAGCGTTCGAGTAGGGGGTGGTTCCGGGGAGCTGTTTTTT. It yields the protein CSVRVGGGSGELFF.

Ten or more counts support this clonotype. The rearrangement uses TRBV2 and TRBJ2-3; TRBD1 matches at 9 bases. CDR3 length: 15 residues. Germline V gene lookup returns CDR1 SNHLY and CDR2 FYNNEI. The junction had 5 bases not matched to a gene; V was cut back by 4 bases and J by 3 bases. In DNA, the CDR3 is TGTGCCAGCAGTGGACAGGGGGAGGGTACAGATACGCAGTATTTT. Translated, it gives CASSGQGEGTDTQYF.

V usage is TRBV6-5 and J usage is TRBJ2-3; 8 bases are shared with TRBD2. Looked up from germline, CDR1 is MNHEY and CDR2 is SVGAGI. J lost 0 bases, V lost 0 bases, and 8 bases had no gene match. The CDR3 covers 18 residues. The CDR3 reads CASSYSAGGLSSTDTQYF. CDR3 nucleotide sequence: TGTGCCAGCAGTTACTCGGCGGGAGGATTATCTAGCACAGATACGCAGTATTTT.

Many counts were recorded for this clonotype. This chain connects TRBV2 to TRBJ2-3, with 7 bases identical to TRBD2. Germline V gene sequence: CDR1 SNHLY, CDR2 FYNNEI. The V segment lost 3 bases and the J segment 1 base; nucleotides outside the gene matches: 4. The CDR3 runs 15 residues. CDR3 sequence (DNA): TGTGCCAGCAGTGACGAGCGGGAACGCACAGATACGCAGTATTTT. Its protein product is CASSDERERTDTQYF.

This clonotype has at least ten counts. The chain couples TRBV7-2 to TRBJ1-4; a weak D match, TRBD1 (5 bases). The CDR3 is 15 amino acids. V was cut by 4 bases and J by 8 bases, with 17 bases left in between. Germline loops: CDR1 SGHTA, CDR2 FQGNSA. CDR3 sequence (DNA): TGTGCCAGCAGCTCCTCCGTGTGGGGCGTCGAAAAACTGTTTTTT. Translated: CASSSSVWGVEKLFF.

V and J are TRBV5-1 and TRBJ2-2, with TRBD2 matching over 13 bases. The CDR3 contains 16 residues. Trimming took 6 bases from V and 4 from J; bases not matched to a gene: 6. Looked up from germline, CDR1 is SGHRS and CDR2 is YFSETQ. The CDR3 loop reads CASTLLAGGSTGELFF. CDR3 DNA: TGCGCCAGCACCCTACTAGCGGGAGGGAGCACCGGGGAGCTGTTTTTT.

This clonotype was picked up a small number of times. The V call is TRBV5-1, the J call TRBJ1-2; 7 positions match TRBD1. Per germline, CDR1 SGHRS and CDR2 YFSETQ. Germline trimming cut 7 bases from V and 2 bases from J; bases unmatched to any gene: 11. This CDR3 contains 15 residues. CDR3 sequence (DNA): TGCGCCAGCCGGACAGGAGAGATGGGAAACTATGGCTACACCTTC. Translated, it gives CASRTGEMGNYGYTF.

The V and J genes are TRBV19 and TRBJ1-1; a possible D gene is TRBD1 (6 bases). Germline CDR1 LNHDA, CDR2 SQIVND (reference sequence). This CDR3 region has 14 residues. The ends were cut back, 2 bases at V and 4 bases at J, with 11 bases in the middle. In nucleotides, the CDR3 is TGTGCCAGTAGTATAAGGACAGAAGGCACTGAAGCTTTCTTT. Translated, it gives CASSIRTEGTEAFF.

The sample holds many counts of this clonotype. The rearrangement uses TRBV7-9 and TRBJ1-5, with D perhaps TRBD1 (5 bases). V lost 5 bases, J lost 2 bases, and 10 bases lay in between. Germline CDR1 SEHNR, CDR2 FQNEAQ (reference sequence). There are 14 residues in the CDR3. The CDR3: CASSQQGGNQPQHF. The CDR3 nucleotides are TGTGCCAGCAGCCAGCAGGGAGGCAATCAGCCCCAGCATTTT.

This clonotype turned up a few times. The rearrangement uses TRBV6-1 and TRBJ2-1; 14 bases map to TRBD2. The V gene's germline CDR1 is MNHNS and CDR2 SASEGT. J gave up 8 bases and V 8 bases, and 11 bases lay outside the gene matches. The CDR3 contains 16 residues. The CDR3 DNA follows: TGTGCCAGCGGAAGACTAGCGGGAGGGCCGGAGGATGAGCAGTTCTTC. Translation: CASGRLAGGPEDEQFF.

CDR3 residues: CASILDGLAVNTGELFF. CDR3 bases: TGTGCCAGTATCCTCGATGGACTAGCGGTGAACACCGGGGAGCTGTTTTTT. This chain connects TRBV19 to TRBJ2-2; 10 bases fit TRBD2. Germline V lookup: CDR1 LNHDA, CDR2 SQIVND (reference sequence). The J segment lost 1 base and the V segment lost 7 bases, leaving 9 bases of the junction unmatched. The CDR3 is made up of 17 amino acids.

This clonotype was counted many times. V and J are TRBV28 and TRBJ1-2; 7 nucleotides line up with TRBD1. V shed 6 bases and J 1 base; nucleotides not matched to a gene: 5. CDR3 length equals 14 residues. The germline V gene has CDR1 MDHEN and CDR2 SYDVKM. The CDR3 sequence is CASRPGQLNYGYTF. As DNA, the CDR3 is TGTGCCAGCAGGCCGGGACAGCTTAACTATGGCTACACCTTC.

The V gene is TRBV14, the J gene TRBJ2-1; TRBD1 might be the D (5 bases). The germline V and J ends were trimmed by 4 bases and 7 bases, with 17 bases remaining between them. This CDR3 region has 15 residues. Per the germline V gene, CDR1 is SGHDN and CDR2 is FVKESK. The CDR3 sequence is CASSPRSGRVNEQFF. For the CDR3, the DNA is TGTGCCAGCAGCCCAAGGTCGGGCAGGGTTAATGAGCAGTTCTTC.

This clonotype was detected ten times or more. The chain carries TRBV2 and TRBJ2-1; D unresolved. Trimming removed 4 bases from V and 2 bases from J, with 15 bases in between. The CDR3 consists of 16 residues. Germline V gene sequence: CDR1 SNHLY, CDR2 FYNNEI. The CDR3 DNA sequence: TGTGCCAGCAGTGTTATAAAGATAGGGCCCTACAATGAGCAGTTCTTC. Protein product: CASSVIKIGPYNEQFF.

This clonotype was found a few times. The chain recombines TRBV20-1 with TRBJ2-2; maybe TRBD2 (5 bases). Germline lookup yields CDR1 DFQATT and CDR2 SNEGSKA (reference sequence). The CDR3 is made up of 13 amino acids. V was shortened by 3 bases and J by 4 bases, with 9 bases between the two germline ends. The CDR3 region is CSASGIGTGELFF. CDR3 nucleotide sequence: TGCAGTGCTAGCGGGATTGGCACCGGGGAGCTGTTTTTT.

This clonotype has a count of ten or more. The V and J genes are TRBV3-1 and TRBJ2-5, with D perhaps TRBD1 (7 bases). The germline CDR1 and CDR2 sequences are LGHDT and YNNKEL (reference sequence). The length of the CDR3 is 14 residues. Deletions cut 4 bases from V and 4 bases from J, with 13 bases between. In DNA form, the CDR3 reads TGTGCCAGCAGCCGCGGGACAGTGGGAGAGACCCAGTACTTC. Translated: CASSRGTVGETQYF.